The present TCR beta chain was sequenced within a study of blood T cell repertoires in COVID-19. For the study at large: From the United States, Italy and Spain came samples of acute and convalescent COVID-19. In each case, the material was cDNA or gDNA derived from T cells, B-cell-depleted T cells, or PBMCs.

CDR1 and CDR2 from the germline V gene are SGHTS and YDEGEE. This CDR3 has 11 residues. The V end was cut by 4 bases, the J end by 4 bases, with 6 bases between. In the authors' workflow: Using reference gene primer amplification, nucleated cell counts were estimated. The table came from immunoSEQ multiplex PCR; TCRdb's copy has only in-frame clones and leaves some out. That table is the source of V, J and clone size, and D and trimming were worked out from the DNA. The table has 200,000 to 250,000 clones, more than 65% seen once. The TCR sequence derives from a man aged 50 to 59 with active or convalescent COVID-19. The specimen was peripheral blood. The chain employs TRBV5-8 and TRBJ2-7; unclear D gene. CDR3 protein: CASSPSYEQYV. CDR3 bases: TGTGCCAGCAGCCCCAGTTACGAGCAGTACGTC.